The rows below give T cell receptor beta chains drawn from one sample of a study of T cell responses to AZD1222 COVID-19 vaccine. Some clones are missing from TCRdb's copy, which holds only in-frame ones; the method was immunoSEQ multiplex PCR. Of about 100,000 clones listed, approximately 83% are singletons. The sample here was peripheral blood, taken on day 0 of AZD1222 vaccination. All receptors come from an adult in good health. The CDR3 runs from the conserved cysteine through the conserved F or W. A D gene is named only where the DNA matches it firmly. Clone size is shown for a subset of rows, as once, few, many or a class of expanded clone.

V gene: TRBV4-1; D gene: TRBD1; CDR3 length: 16; clone size: few; J gene: TRBJ2-7; CDR3 protein: CASSQPTGGRTYEQYF; CDR3 DNA: TGCGCCAGCAGCCAGCCGACAGGGGGAAGAACCTACGAGCAGTACTTC
V gene: TRBV9; D gene: NA; CDR3 length: 15; clone size: NA; J gene: TRBJ1-3; CDR3 protein: CASSPTDDSGNTIYF; CDR3 DNA: TGTGCCAGCAGCCCCACAGACGACTCTGGAAACACCATATATTTT
V gene: TRBV5-1; D gene: NA; CDR3 length: 14; clone size: NA; J gene: TRBJ2-2; CDR3 protein: CASSLLQSTGELFF; CDR3 DNA: TGCGCCAGCAGCTTGTTGCAGAGCACCGGGGAGCTGTTTTTT
V gene: TRBV2; D gene: NA; CDR3 length: 16; clone size: NA; J gene: TRBJ1-4; CDR3 protein: CASSEVGDMANEKLFF; CDR3 DNA: TGTGCCAGCAGTGAGGTCGGGGATATGGCTAATGAAAAACTGTTTTTT
V gene: TRBV19; D gene: NA; CDR3 length: 15; clone size: NA; J gene: TRBJ1-1; CDR3 protein: CASSISWAGAVEAFF; CDR3 DNA: TGTGCCAGTAGTATTTCGTGGGCAGGGGCGGTTGAAGCTTTCTTT
V gene: TRBV29-1; D gene: NA; CDR3 length: 16; clone size: NA; J gene: TRBJ1-4; CDR3 protein: CSVEDLQTSGVEKLFF; CDR3 DNA: TGCAGCGTTGAAGATCTCCAGACCTCTGGGGTTGAAAAACTGTTTTTT
V gene: TRBV7-2; D gene: TRBD2; CDR3 length: 16; clone size: NA; J gene: TRBJ2-3; CDR3 protein: CASSLGERGRTDTQYF; CDR3 DNA: TGTGCCAGCAGCTTAGGGGAGCGGGGGCGCACAGATACGCAGTATTTT
V gene: TRBV3-1/TRBV3-2; D gene: NA; CDR3 length: 12; clone size: once; J gene: TRBJ1-3; CDR3 protein: CASSQQGNTIYF; CDR3 DNA: TGTGCCAGCAGCCAACAGGGAAACACCATATATTTT
V gene: TRBV7-9; D gene: TRBD1; CDR3 length: 15; clone size: once; J gene: TRBJ1-5; CDR3 protein: CASSPGTGANQPQHF; CDR3 DNA: TGTGCCAGCAGCCCCGGGACAGGGGCAAATCAGCCCCAGCATTTT
V gene: TRBV19; D gene: NA; CDR3 length: 13; clone size: NA; J gene: TRBJ2-7; CDR3 protein: CASSIALAGEQYF; CDR3 DNA: TGTGCCAGTAGTATAGCTTTGGCAGGCGAGCAGTACTTC
V gene: TRBV11-2; D gene: NA; CDR3 length: 14; clone size: NA; J gene: TRBJ1-1; CDR3 protein: CASSPLATSSRAFF; CDR3 DNA: TGTGCCAGCAGCCCGTTAGCAACGTCGAGCAGGGCTTTCTTT
V gene: TRBV19; D gene: NA; CDR3 length: 13; clone size: NA; J gene: TRBJ1-1; CDR3 protein: CASSTRLYTEAFF; CDR3 DNA: TGTGCCAGTAGTACGCGGTTATACACTGAAGCTTTCTTT
V gene: TRBV6-2/TRBV6-3; D gene: NA; CDR3 length: 14; clone size: NA; J gene: TRBJ1-5; CDR3 protein: CASSLGIESQPQHF; CDR3 DNA: TGTGCCAGCAGTTTGGGAATAGAAAGTCAGCCCCAGCATTTT
V gene: TRBV5-1; D gene: NA; CDR3 length: 14; clone size: NA; J gene: TRBJ1-2; CDR3 protein: CASSSTGTSYGYTF; CDR3 DNA: TGCGCCAGCAGCAGTACCGGGACATCCTATGGCTACACCTTC
V gene: TRBV14; D gene: NA; CDR3 length: 12; clone size: NA; J gene: TRBJ1-4; CDR3 protein: CASSQVSKKLFF; CDR3 DNA: TGTGCCAGCAGCCAAGTGTCGAAAAAACTGTTTTTT
V gene: TRBV6-1; D gene: NA; CDR3 length: 13; clone size: NA; J gene: TRBJ1-5; CDR3 protein: CASSEAAGQPQHF; CDR3 DNA: TGTGCCAGCAGTGAAGCGGCGGGTCAGCCCCAGCATTTT
V gene: TRBV18; D gene: TRBD1; CDR3 length: 16; clone size: NA; J gene: TRBJ2-1; CDR3 protein: CASSPSRDSTYNEQFF; CDR3 DNA: TGTGCCAGCTCACCTAGCCGGGACAGTACCTACAATGAGCAGTTCTTC
V gene: TRBV5-6; D gene: NA; CDR3 length: 13; clone size: NA; J gene: TRBJ1-1; CDR3 protein: CASSRTVNTEAFF; CDR3 DNA: TGTGCCAGCAGTCGGACAGTCAACACTGAAGCTTTCTTT
V gene: TRBV6-5; D gene: NA; CDR3 length: 14; clone size: NA; J gene: TRBJ1-3; CDR3 protein: CASMTKVSGNTIYF; CDR3 DNA: TGTGCCAGCATGACGAAAGTCTCTGGAAACACCATATATTTT
V gene: TRBV7-2; D gene: NA; CDR3 length: 12; clone size: NA; J gene: TRBJ2-7; CDR3 protein: CASSLDVYEQYF; CDR3 DNA: TGTGCCAGCAGCTTAGACGTCTACGAGCAGTACTTC
V gene: TRBV5-1; D gene: NA; CDR3 length: 14; clone size: NA; J gene: TRBJ2-1; CDR3 protein: CASSLDSSYNEQFF; CDR3 DNA: TGCGCCAGCAGCTTGGATAGCTCCTACAATGAGCAGTTCTTC
V gene: TRBV4-1; D gene: NA; CDR3 length: 16; clone size: few; J gene: TRBJ1-4; CDR3 protein: CASSQVGGLGNEKLFF; CDR3 DNA: TGCGCCAGCAGCCAAGTCGGAGGCTTAGGAAATGAAAAACTGTTTTTT
V gene: TRBV19; D gene: NA; CDR3 length: 15; clone size: NA; J gene: TRBJ1-1; CDR3 protein: CASSRGEGNPTEAFF; CDR3 DNA: TGTGCCAGTAGTAGGGGGGAGGGGAATCCCACTGAAGCTTTCTTT
V gene: TRBV2; D gene: NA; CDR3 length: 17; clone size: once; J gene: TRBJ1-5; CDR3 protein: CASRRTSGFGGNQPQHF; CDR3 DNA: TGTGCCAGCAGACGCACCTCAGGGTTTGGGGGCAATCAGCCCCAGCATTTT
V gene: TRBV18; D gene: NA; CDR3 length: 16; clone size: NA; J gene: TRBJ2-7; CDR3 protein: CASSPVRGASSYEQYF; CDR3 DNA: TGTGCCAGCTCTCCGGTCCGCGGGGCCAGCTCCTACGAGCAGTACTTC
V gene: TRBV18; D gene: TRBD1; CDR3 length: 16; clone size: NA; J gene: TRBJ2-7; CDR3 protein: CASSPPAQGLGYEQYF; CDR3 DNA: TGTGCCAGCTCACCACCAGCACAGGGGTTAGGCTACGAGCAGTACTTC
V gene: TRBV6-5; D gene: NA; CDR3 length: 13; clone size: NA; J gene: TRBJ1-5; CDR3 protein: CASGTRDNQPQHF; CDR3 DNA: TGTGCCAGCGGCACCCGGGACAATCAGCCCCAGCATTTT
V gene: TRBV27; D gene: NA; CDR3 length: 12; clone size: NA; J gene: TRBJ2-3; CDR3 protein: CATRFQKDTQYF; CDR3 DNA: TGTGCCACCCGATTCCAGAAAGATACGCAGTATTTT
V gene: TRBV5-1; D gene: TRBD2; CDR3 length: 14; clone size: NA; J gene: TRBJ2-7; CDR3 protein: CASSLAGEGHEQYF; CDR3 DNA: TGCGCCAGCAGCTTGGCCGGGGAGGGTCACGAGCAGTACTTC
V gene: TRBV6-1; D gene: NA; CDR3 length: 14; clone size: NA; J gene: TRBJ1-3; CDR3 protein: CASSEVVTGNTIYF; CDR3 DNA: TGTGCCAGCAGTGAAGTGGTAACTGGAAACACCATATATTTT
V gene: TRBV5-1; D gene: TRBD2; CDR3 length: 16; clone size: NA; J gene: TRBJ2-3; CDR3 protein: CASSQTTSGGTDTQYF; CDR3 DNA: TGCGCCAGCAGCCAAACCACTAGCGGGGGAACAGATACGCAGTATTTT